Shown below are 28 T cell receptor beta chains from a single sample sequenced in a study of T cell responses to AZD1222 COVID-19 vaccine (dated by TCRdb to 2020 to 2022). Library method: the immunoSEQ multiplex PCR assay. This immuneACCESS table, as held by TCRdb, lists in-frame sequences with V and J called but not all clones. Of the missing ones, under half trace to an unresolved V gene in checked studies; the others have no known cause. Counted in this sample were 120,000 to 150,000 clones; approximately 85% of them appeared once. The top ten clonotypes cover 5% to 6.5% of the sample. The meaning of the sample's time point label: about 28 days (+/-7) after the second vaccine dose. The treatment or condition label, read with the paper, signifies: meningococcal conjugate vaccine given as trial control. The source material was peripheral blood, sampled 28 days after the second dose of the MenACWY control vaccine. The source is an adult who received the MenACWY meningococcal vaccine as a control.

V usage is TRBV7-3 and J usage is TRBJ2-2; no clear D gene. This CDR3 has 14 amino acids. The V gene lost 5 bases and the J gene lost 1 base, with 8 bases spanning the gap. CDR1 and CDR2 (germline): SGHTA, FQGTGA. CDR3 bases: TGTGCCAGCAGCCCCCGACAGAACACCGGGGAGCTGTTTTTT. Translating gives CASSPRQNTGELFF.

This chain connects TRBV19 to TRBJ2-7; 11 bases line up with TRBD2. V was clipped by 5 bases and J by 2 bases; unmatched bases: 5. CDR1 and CDR2 from the germline V gene are LNHDA and SQIVND (reference sequence). The CDR3 covers 15 residues. For the CDR3, the DNA is TGTGCCAGTAGTTCCCAACTAGCGGGGGCCTACGAGCAGTACTTC. As protein: CASSSQLAGAYEQYF.

The genes are TRBV10-1 and TRBJ2-7, with TRBD1 as a possible D gene (6 bases). V lost 6 bases and J 2 bases, leaving 14 bases between the germline ends. Germline CDR1 is WNHNN and CDR2 is SYGVQD (reference sequence). The CDR3 contains 14 residues. CDR3 bases: TGCGCCAGCAGGGACCGACAGGACCCCTACGAGCAGTACTTC. The encoded protein is CASRDRQDPYEQYF.

The CDR3 sequence is CASSLEDGLSNQPQHF. For the CDR3, the DNA is TGTGCCAGCAGCTTAGAAGACGGACTTAGCAATCAGCCCCAGCATTTT. The J gene is TRBJ1-5, the V gene TRBV7-2; D ambiguous. V lost 1 base and J 0 bases, leaving 10 bases between the germline ends. CDR1 is SGHTA and CDR2 is FQGNSA in the germline V gene. The CDR3 spans 16 residues.

The CDR3 reads CASSPLGGGEKLFF. The CDR3 nucleotides are TGTGCCAGCAGCCCGCTGGGGGGGGGTGAAAAACTGTTTTTT. This chain joins TRBV14 and TRBJ1-4; D is perhaps TRBD1 (5 bases). Per the germline V gene, CDR1 is SGHDN and CDR2 is FVKESK. V was shortened by 4 bases and J by 7 bases, with 13 bases between the two germline ends. The CDR3 length is 14 residues.

This clone was seen once. The CDR3 DNA is TGTGCCAGCAGGATAGGGGGGATCACTGAAGCTTTCTTT. It specifies CASRIGGITEAFF. This sequence joins TRBV2 and TRBJ1-1, with TRBD1 as a possible D gene (6 bases). V shed 6 bases and J shed 4 bases, with 12 bases lying between them. This CDR3 is 13 amino acids long. The germline V gene has CDR1 SNHLY and CDR2 FYNNEI.

The sample holds one count of this clone. The V gene is TRBV19, the J gene TRBJ2-1, with 14 bases lining up with TRBD2. V shed 5 bases, J shed 2 bases, and the junction held 8 bases outside the gene matches. Germline CDR1 reads LNHDA; CDR2 reads SQIVND (reference sequence). The CDR3 has 18 residues. The CDR3 here is CASSWGTSGSRAYNEQFF. CDR3 nucleotide sequence: TGTGCCAGTAGTTGGGGGACTAGCGGGAGCCGGGCCTACAATGAGCAGTTCTTC.

V and J are TRBV3-1 (or the pseudogene TRBV3-2) and TRBJ2-1; TRBD2 agrees at 8 bases. V was clipped by 3 bases and J by 10 bases; unmatched bases: 11. Germline V CDR1 and CDR2: LGHDT, YNNKEL (reference sequence). The CDR3 consists of 15 residues. The CDR3 sequence: CASSHVPVERGEQFF. As DNA, the CDR3 is TGTGCCAGCAGCCACGTACCCGTCGAGCGGGGGGAGCAGTTCTTC.

DNA for the CDR3: TGTGCCAGTAGTCGGAGTCTGTACACTGAAGCTTTCTTT. Protein product: CASSRSLYTEAFF. V is TRBV19 and J is TRBJ1-1; D unresolved. The V end lost 5 bases, the J end lost 3 bases, and 10 bases lay between the germline ends. Germline CDR1 reads LNHDA; CDR2 reads SQIVND (reference sequence). The CDR3 is made up of 13 amino acids.

This sequence joins TRBV27 and TRBJ1-5; D not certain. This CDR3 spans 12 amino acids. Between the trimmed V and J ends, which lost 4 bases and 3 bases, there was a span of 4 bases. CDR1 and CDR2 from the germline V gene are MNHEY and SMNVEV (reference sequence). As DNA, the CDR3 is TGTGCCAGCAGTTCGCCCAATCAGCCCCAGCATTTT. It is translated as CASSSPNQPQHF.

This clone was counted only a few times. V is TRBV30 and J is TRBJ1-1, with D unclear. The germline V gene has CDR1 GTSNPN and CDR2 SVGIG (reference sequence). This CDR3 is built from 12 residues. Trimming took 3 bases from V and 7 from J, leaving 12 bases between them. The CDR3 coding sequence is TGTGCCTGGAGCCGGGAGGCCAGTGAAGCTTTCTTT. This encodes CAWSREASEAFF.

The chain carries TRBV18 and TRBJ2-7; D is unclear. Trimming took 2 bases from V and 3 from J, leaving 11 bases between them. This CDR3 is built from 14 residues. Germline assignment: CDR1 KGHSH and CDR2 LQKENI. DNA for the CDR3: TGTGCCAGCTCACCATCCCAGGAGCTCTACGAGCAGTACTTC. This sequence encodes CASSPSQELYEQYF. The whole variable domain, filled in from reference TRBV18 and TRBJ2-7, reads NAGVMQNPRHLVRRRGQEARLRCSPMKGHSHVYWYRQLPEEGLKFMVYLQKENIIDESGMPKERFSAEFPKEGPSILRIQQVVRGDSAAYFCASSPSQELYEQYFGPGTRLTVT.

The J gene is TRBJ2-7, the V gene TRBV28; 9 bases fit TRBD1. Germline trimming cut 5 bases from V and 2 bases from J; bases unmatched to any gene: 13. The CDR3 is 17 residues long. CDR1 is MDHEN, CDR2 SYDVKM, per germline. Here the CDR3 DNA reads TGTGCCAGCAGTCCCTCCGGCGGGACAGGGTGGCCCTACGAGCAGTACTTC. Protein: CASSPSGGTGWPYEQYF.

This clone occurred once. The rearrangement links TRBV10-3 to TRBJ2-2; 13 positions match TRBD2. Germline V gives CDR1 ENHRY, CDR2 SYGVKD. The CDR3 totals 18 residues. Trimming cost V 5 bases and J 0 bases; bases outside gene matches: 6. The CDR3 sequence is CAISFTGTSGANTGELFF. The DNA of the CDR3 is TGTGCCATCAGTTTTACCGGGACTAGCGGGGCGAACACCGGGGAGCTGTTTTTT.

The chain employs TRBV19 and TRBJ1-2; 12 nucleotides match TRBD1. J lost 4 bases, V lost 3 bases, and 3 bases had no gene match. The CDR3 contains 15 residues. Germline CDR1 is LNHDA and CDR2 is SQIVND (reference sequence). The CDR3 is CASSIKGQGAYGYTF. The CDR3 nucleotides read TGTGCCAGTAGTATCAAGGGACAGGGGGCCTATGGCTACACCTTC.

J is TRBJ1-5 and V is TRBV19; possible D gene TRBD1, 5 bases. V lost 4 bases to trimming and J lost 1 base, with 11 bases between them. This CDR3 comprises 15 residues. Germline lookup yields CDR1 LNHDA and CDR2 SQIVND (reference sequence). The CDR3 region is CASSKLRDSNQPQHF. In nucleotides, the CDR3 is TGTGCCAGTAGTAAACTCAGGGACAGCAATCAGCCCCAGCATTTT.

This chain links TRBV12-5 with TRBJ1-5; a possible D gene is TRBD1 (6 bases). V lost 4 bases to trimming and J lost 5 bases, with 15 bases between them. The CDR3 is 15 amino acids. The V gene's germline CDR1 is LGHNT and CDR2 FRNRAP. CDR3 in DNA: TGTGCTAGTGGTTCGACCCCACAGGGATATCAGCCCCAGCATTTT. Translation gives CASGSTPQGYQPQHF.

The V gene is TRBV5-1, the J gene TRBJ2-7; 7 bases match TRBD1. The length of the CDR3 is 15 residues. With 4 bases clipped from V and 1 base from J, the junction kept 8 bases outside the gene matches. Germline loops: CDR1 SGHRS, CDR2 YFSETQ. This chain's CDR3 is CASSNPGQRSYEQYF. The CDR3 coding sequence is TGCGCCAGCAGCAACCCGGGACAGAGGTCCTACGAGCAGTACTTC.

The V gene is TRBV28, the J gene TRBJ2-5; TRBD1 matches at 7 bases. V dropped 6 bases and J dropped 5; count of bases not matched to a gene: 9. The CDR3 covers 14 residues. Germline V gives CDR1 MDHEN, CDR2 SYDVKM. The CDR3, as DNA: TGTGCCAGCAGCGGGACAGCTTGGGGGGAGACCCAGTACTTC. Amino acid sequence: CASSGTAWGETQYF.

The chain is built from TRBV4-3 and TRBJ2-5; D may be TRBD1 (6 bases). V was pared by 0 bases and J by 5 bases, with 25 bases between. The germline V gene has CDR1 LGHNA and CDR2 YSLEER. The CDR3 loop spans 19 amino acids. The CDR3, as DNA: TGCGCCAGCAGCCAAGAAGTAGTGTCGGCGGACGGCCAGGGGGAGACCCAGTACTTC. This encodes CASSQEVVSADGQGETQYF.

The J gene is TRBJ2-1, the V gene TRBV11-3, with 12 bases matching TRBD1. Germline values: CDR1 SGHNT, CDR2 YENEEA. The length of the CDR3 is 15 residues. Trimming took 2 bases from V and 8 from J; bases not matched to a gene: 4. The CDR3 protein is CASSLTGTGGYEQFF. In nucleotides, the CDR3 is TGTGCCAGCAGCTTAACCGGGACAGGGGGCTATGAGCAGTTCTTC.

The V call is TRBV19, the J call TRBJ1-1; the D gene is possibly TRBD1 (5 bases). With 4 bases removed from V and 1 base from J, the gap between germline ends came to 13 bases. Germline V gene sequence: CDR1 LNHDA, CDR2 SQIVND (reference sequence). This CDR3 is 15 amino acids long. CDR3 region: CASSTHPGGNTEAFF. Written as DNA, the CDR3 is TGTGCCAGTAGTACCCATCCGGGGGGGAACACTGAAGCTTTCTTT.

V usage is TRBV7-2 and J usage is TRBJ2-7, with a possible D match to TRBD1 (5 bases). Germline CDR1 and CDR2: SGHTA and FQGNSA. The V and J ends lost 0 bases and 6 bases respectively, with 12 bases between them. The CDR3 loop spans 14 amino acids. CDR3 in amino acids: CASSLAPGQTEQYF. CDR3 nucleotides: TGTGCCAGCAGCTTAGCCCCCGGACAAACCGAGCAGTACTTC.

The rearrangement uses TRBV7-2 and TRBJ2-7; D unclear. This CDR3 is built from 11 residues. Trimming shortened V by 4 bases and J by 6 bases, and 7 bases separated the two germline ends. The germline CDR1 and CDR2 sequences are SGHTA and FQGNSA. The CDR3 DNA is TGTGCCAGCAGCTATAAAGGCGAGCAGTACTTC. Translation: CASSYKGEQYF.

The rearrangement joins TRBV13 to TRBJ2-3; the D gene is possibly TRBD2 (5 bases). This CDR3 has 13 amino acids. The germline V and J ends were trimmed by 4 bases and 1 base, with 6 bases remaining between them. The germline CDR1 and CDR2 sequences are PRHDT and FYEKMQ (reference sequence). As DNA, the CDR3 is TGTGCCAGCAGCTCCGGGGGCACAGATACGCAGTATTTT. The encoded protein is CASSSGGTDTQYF.

This clone was detected only once. The chain joins TRBV20-1 to TRBJ1-2; D ambiguous. Between the trimmed V and J ends, which lost 7 bases and 2 bases, there was a span of 8 bases. Looked up from germline, CDR1 is DFQATT and CDR2 is SNEGSKA (reference sequence). The CDR3 consists of 11 residues. The DNA for the CDR3 is TGCAGTGTGAAGGCCAACTATGGCTACACCTTC. It specifies CSVKANYGYTF.

The V and J genes are TRBV6-5 and TRBJ1-4; possibly TRBD1 for D (6 bases). The V gene's germline CDR1 is MNHEY and CDR2 SVGAGI. The V and J ends lost 0 bases and 10 bases respectively, with 12 bases between them. The CDR3 length is 14 residues. CDR3 protein: CASSYSTRGGKLFF. Written as DNA, the CDR3 is TGTGCCAGCAGTTACTCGACGAGGGGGGGAAAACTGTTTTTT.

This chain joins TRBV5-1 and TRBJ2-1, with TRBD2 identical over 14 bases. Trimming took 1 base from V and 7 from J; bases not matched to a gene: 13. CDR1 and CDR2 (germline): SGHRS, YFSETQ. This CDR3 has 19 amino acids. As DNA, the CDR3 is TGCGCCAGCAGCTTGAGTCCGGGACTAGCGGGGGCCGCAAGGAATGAGCAGTTCTTC. Protein sequence: CASSLSPGLAGAARNEQFF.